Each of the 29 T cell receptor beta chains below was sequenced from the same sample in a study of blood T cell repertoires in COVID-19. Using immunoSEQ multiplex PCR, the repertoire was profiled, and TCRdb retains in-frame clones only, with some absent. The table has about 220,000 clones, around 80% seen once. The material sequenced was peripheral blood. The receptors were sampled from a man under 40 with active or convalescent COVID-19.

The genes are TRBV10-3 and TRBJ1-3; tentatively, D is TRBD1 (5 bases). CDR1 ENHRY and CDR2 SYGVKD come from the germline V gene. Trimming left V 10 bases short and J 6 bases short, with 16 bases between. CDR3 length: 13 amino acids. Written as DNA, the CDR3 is TGTGCCACCCAATCTTGGGGGGAAAACACCATATATTTT. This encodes CATQSWGENTIYF.

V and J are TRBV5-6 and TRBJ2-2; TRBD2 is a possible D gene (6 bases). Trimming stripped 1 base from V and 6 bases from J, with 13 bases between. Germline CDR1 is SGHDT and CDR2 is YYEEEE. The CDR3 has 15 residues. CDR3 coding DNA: TGTGCCAGCAGCTTGCCTGGAGGGAAGGCCGGGGAGCTGTTTTTT. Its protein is CASSLPGGKAGELFF. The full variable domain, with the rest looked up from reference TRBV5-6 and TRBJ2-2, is DAGVTQSPTHLIKTRGQQVTLRCSPKSGHDTVSWYQQALGQGPQFIFQYYEEEERQRGNFPDRFSGHQFPNYSSELNVNALLLGDSALYLCASSLPGGKAGELFFGEGSRLTVL.

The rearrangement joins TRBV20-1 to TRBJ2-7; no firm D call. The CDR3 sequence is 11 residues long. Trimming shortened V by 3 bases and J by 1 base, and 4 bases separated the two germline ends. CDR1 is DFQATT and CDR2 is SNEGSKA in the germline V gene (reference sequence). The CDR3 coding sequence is TGCAGTGCTAGCCTTTCCTACGAGCAGTACTTC. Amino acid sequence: CSASLSYEQYF.

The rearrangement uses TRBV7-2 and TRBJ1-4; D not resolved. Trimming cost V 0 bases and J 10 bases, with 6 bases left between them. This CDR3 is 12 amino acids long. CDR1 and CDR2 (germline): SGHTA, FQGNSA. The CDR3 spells CASSLARGKLFF. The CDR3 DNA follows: TGTGCCAGCAGCTTAGCTCGGGGAAAACTGTTTTTT.

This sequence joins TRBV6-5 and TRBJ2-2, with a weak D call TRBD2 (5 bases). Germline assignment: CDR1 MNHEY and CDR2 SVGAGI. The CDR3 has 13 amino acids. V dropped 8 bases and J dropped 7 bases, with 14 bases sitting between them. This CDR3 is CASASRGVGELFF. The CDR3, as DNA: TGTGCCAGCGCGAGTCGGGGAGTCGGGGAGCTGTTTTTT.

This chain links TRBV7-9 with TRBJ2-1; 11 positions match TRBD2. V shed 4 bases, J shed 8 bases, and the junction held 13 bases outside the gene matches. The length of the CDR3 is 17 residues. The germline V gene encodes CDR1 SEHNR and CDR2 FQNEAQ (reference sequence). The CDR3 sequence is CASSSQQGLAGSYEQFF. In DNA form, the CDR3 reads TGTGCCAGCAGCTCCCAACAAGGACTAGCGGGTTCGTATGAGCAGTTCTTC.

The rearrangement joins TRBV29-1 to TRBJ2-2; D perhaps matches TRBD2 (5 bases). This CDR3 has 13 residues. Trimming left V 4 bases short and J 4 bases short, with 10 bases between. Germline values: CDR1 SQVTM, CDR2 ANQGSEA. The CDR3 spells CSVVASSTGELFF. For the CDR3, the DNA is TGCAGCGTTGTGGCTAGCAGCACCGGGGAGCTGTTTTTT.

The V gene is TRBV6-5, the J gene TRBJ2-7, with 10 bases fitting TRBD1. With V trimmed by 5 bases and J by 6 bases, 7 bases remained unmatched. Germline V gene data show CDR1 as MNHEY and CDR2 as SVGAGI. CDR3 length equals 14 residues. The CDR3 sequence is CASSPGTGAFEQYF. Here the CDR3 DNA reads TGTGCCAGCAGTCCCGGGACAGGGGCGTTCGAGCAGTACTTC.

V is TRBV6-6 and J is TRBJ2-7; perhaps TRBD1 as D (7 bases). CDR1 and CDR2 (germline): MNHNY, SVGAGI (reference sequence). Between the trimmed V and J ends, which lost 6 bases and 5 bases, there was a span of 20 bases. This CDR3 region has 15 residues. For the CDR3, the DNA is TGTGCCAGCAGCCCCCAGGGGGGAGGACGGAACGAGCAGTACTTC. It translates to CASSPQGGGRNEQYF.

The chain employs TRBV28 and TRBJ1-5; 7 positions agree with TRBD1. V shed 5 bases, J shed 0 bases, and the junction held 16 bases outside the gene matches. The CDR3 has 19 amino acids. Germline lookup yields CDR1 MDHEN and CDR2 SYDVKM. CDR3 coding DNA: TGTGCCAGCAGTCGCTTACGCATCCGGGACAGCTATAGCAATCAGCCCCAGCATTTT. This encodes CASSRLRIRDSYSNQPQHF.

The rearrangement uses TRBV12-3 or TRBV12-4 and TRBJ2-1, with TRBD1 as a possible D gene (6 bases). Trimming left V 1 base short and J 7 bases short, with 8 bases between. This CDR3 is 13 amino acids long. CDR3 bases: TGTGCCAGCAGTTTAGGGACAGCTAATGAGCAGTTCTTC. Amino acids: CASSLGTANEQFF.

The CDR3: CASSLPGVALGNEQFF. The CDR3 DNA is TGTGCCAGCAGCCTGCCCGGGGTCGCCCTCGGCAATGAGCAGTTCTTC. The chain has TRBV7-2 and TRBJ2-1; D is perhaps TRBD2 (5 bases). The CDR3 loop spans 16 amino acids. The V gene lost 5 bases and the J gene lost 6 bases, with 20 bases spanning the gap. Germline-derived CDR1 and CDR2 are SGHTA and FQGNSA.

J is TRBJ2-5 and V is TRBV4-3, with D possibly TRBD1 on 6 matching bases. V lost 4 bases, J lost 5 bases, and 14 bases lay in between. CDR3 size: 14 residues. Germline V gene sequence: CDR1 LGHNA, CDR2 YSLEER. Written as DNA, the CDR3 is TGCGCCAGCAGCCCCCGAGGGGGTAGTGAGACCCAGTACTTC. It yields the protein CASSPRGGSETQYF.

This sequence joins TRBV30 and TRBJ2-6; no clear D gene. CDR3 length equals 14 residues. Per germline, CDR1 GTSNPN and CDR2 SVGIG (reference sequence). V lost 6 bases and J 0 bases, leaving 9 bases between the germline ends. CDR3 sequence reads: CACGPLSGANVLTF. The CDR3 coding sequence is TGTGCCTGTGGCCCCCTCTCTGGGGCCAACGTCCTGACTTTC.

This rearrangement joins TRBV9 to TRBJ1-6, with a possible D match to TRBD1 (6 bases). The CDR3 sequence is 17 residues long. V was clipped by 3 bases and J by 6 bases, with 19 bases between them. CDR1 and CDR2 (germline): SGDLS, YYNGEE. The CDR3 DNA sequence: TGTGCCAGCAGCGATCAGGGGAGGGGAACAGCTAATTCACCCCTCCACTTT. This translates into CASSDQGRGTANSPLHF.

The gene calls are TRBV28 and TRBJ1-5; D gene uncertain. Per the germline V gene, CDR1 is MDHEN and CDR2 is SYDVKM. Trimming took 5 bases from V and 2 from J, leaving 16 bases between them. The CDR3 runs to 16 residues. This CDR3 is CASSPLGLSGNQPQHF. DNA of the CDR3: TGTGCCAGCAGTCCCCTCGGGTTATCCGGCAATCAGCCCCAGCATTTT.

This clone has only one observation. The CDR3 loop reads CASSQEEGTGENIQYF. DNA of the CDR3: TGCGCCAGCAGCCAAGAGGAGGGTACAGGGGAAAACATTCAGTACTTC. The rearrangement links TRBV4-1 to TRBJ2-4, with D possibly matching TRBD1 (7 bases). Deletions cut 0 bases from V and 5 bases from J, with 14 bases between. Germline V gene data show CDR1 as MGHRA and CDR2 as YSYEKL. This CDR3 comprises 16 residues.

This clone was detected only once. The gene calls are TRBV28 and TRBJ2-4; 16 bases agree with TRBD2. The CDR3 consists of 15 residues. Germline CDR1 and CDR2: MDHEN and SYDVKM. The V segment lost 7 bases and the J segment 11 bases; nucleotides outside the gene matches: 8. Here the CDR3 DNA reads TGTGCCAGCACCCTGACCGGGACTAGCGGGAGGGTTCAGTACTTC. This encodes CASTLTGTSGRVQYF.

The CDR3 loop is CASSRTGGGTEAFF. The DNA of the CDR3 is TGTGCCAGCAGCCGAACAGGGGGGGGGACTGAAGCTTTCTTT. The V gene is TRBV7-6, the J gene TRBJ1-1; 8 bases match TRBD1. Germline V gene sequence: CDR1 SGHVS, CDR2 FNYEAQ. The CDR3 loop spans 14 amino acids. Trimming at V came to 5 bases and at J to 5 bases, leaving 7 bases not matched to a gene.

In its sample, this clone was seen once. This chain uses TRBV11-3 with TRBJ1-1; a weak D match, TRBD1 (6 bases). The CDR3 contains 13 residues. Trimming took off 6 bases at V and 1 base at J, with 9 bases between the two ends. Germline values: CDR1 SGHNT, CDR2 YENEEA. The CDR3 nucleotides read TGTGCCAGCAGTGAGGGGGAGAACACTGAAGCTTTCTTT. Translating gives CASSEGENTEAFF.

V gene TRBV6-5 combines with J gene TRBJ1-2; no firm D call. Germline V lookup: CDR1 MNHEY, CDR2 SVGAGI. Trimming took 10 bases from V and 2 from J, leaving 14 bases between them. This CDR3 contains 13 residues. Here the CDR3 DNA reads TGTGCCACAACCAACGAGCTCAACTATGGCTACACCTTC. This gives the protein CATTNELNYGYTF.

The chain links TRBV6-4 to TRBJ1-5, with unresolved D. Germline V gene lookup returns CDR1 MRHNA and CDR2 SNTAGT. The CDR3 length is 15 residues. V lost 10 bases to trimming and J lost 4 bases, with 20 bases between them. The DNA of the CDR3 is TGTGCCACCTCTTCGGGTAAACGGAGAAATCAGCCCCAGCATTTT. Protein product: CATSSGKRRNQPQHF.

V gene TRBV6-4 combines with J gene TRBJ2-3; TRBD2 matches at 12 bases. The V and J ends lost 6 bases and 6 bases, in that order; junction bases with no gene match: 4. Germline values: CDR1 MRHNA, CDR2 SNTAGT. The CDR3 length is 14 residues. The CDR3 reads CASSLAGGLDTQYF. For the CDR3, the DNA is TGTGCCAGCAGCCTAGCGGGAGGGCTGGATACGCAGTATTTT.

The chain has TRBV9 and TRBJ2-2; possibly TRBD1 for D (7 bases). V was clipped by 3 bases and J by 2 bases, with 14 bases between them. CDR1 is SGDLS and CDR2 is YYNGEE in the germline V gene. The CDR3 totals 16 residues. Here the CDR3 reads CASSAPQGGNTGELFF. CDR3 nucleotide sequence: TGTGCCAGCAGCGCCCCCCAGGGGGGCAACACCGGGGAGCTGTTTTTT.

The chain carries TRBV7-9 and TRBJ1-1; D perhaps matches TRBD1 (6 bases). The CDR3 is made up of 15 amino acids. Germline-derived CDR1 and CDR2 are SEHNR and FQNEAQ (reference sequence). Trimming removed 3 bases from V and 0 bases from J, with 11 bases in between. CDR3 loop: CASSFPTGMNTEAFF. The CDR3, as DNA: TGTGCCAGCAGCTTCCCGACAGGAATGAACACTGAAGCTTTCTTT.

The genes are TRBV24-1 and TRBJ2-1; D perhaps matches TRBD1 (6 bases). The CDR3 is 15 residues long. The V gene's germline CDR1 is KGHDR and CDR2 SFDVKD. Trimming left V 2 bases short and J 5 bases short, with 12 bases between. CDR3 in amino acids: CATSDWGTGNNEQFF. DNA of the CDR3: TGTGCCACCAGTGATTGGGGAACAGGGAACAATGAGCAGTTCTTC.

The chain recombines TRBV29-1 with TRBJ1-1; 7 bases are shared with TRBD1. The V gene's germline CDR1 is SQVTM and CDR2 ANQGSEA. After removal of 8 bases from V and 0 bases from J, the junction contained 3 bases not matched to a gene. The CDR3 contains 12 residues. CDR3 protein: CSSGTVNTEAFF. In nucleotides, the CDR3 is TGCAGCTCCGGGACAGTGAACACTGAAGCTTTCTTT.

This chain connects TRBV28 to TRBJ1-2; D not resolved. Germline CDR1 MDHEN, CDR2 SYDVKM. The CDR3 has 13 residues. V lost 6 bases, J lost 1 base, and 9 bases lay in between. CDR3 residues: CASRWRFNYGYTF. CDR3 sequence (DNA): TGTGCCAGCAGATGGAGGTTTAACTATGGCTACACCTTC.

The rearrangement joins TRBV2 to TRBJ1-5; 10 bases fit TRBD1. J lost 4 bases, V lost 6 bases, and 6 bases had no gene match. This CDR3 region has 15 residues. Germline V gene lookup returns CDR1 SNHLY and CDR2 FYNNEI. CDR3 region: CASSRRTGGNQPQHF. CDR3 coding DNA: TGTGCCAGCAGCCGACGGACAGGGGGAAATCAGCCCCAGCATTTT.